The rows below give T cell receptor beta chains drawn from one sample of a study of Graves' ophthalmopathy and Graves' hyperthyroidism. Using its own MiXCR run on the multiplex PCR reads, TCRdb lists one record per CDR3 protein. The data show 1 million to 1.3 million distinct CDR3 sequences, about 35% seen once. The material sequenced was peripheral blood or thyroid tissue (not recorded which). The receptors here all came from an adult man with Graves' hyperthyroidism. Both conserved end residues are part of each CDR3. The D gene is left open where the match is weak. Clone size appears in some rows only: once, few, many, or a class for an expanded clone.

d_gene,j_gene,abundance,len,v_gene,CDR3nt,CDR3aa
NA,TRBJ1-2,NA,12,TRBV20-1,TGCAGTGCCCTGATGGGGGACTATGGCTACACCTTC,CSALMGDYGYTF
TRBD1,TRBJ1-5,many,15,TRBV6-2/TRBV6-3,TGTGCCAGCAGTTACGGGGCAGGGGGCGGGCAGCCCCAGCATTTT,CASSYGAGGGQPQHF
NA,TRBJ1-6,many,14,TRBV7-9,TGTGCCAGCAGCTTAGACAGCCGAAATTCACCCCTCCACTTT,CASSLDSRNSPLHF
NA,TRBJ1-2,NA,14,TRBV24-1,TGTGCCACCAGTGACCCACAAGGAGGGTATGGCTACACCTTC,CATSDPQGGYGYTF
NA,TRBJ1-2,NA,12,TRBV10-3,TGTGCCACGGGACAAGGATCGTATGGCTACACCTTC,CATGQGSYGYTF
NA,TRBJ1-2,NA,12,TRBV28,TGTGCCAGCAGCGGGGTAATCTATGGCTACACCTTC,CASSGVIYGYTF
TRBD1,TRBJ1-2,NA,15,TRBV25-1,TGTGCCAGCAGTGCTCCGGGACAGGGTTTTTATGGCTACACCTTC,CASSAPGQGFYGYTF
NA,TRBJ1-5,NA,14,TRBV12-3/TRBV12-4,TGTGCCAGCAGTTCCCTAACATCTAATCAGCCCCAGCATTTT,CASSSLTSNQPQHF
TRBD1,TRBJ1-1,NA,15,TRBV4-3,TGCGCCAGCAGCCAAGATTGGGACAGCCGCACTGAAGCTTCCTTT,CASSQDWDSRTEASF
NA,TRBJ2-7,NA,14,TRBV10-3,TGTGCCGCAGGAGGTCCGGGACAAAACTACGAGCAGTACTTC,CAAGGPGQNYEQYF
NA,TRBJ1-1,many,11,TRBV5-6,TGTGCCAGCAGCTTGTTTAAGGAAGCTTTCTTT,CASSLFKEAFF
NA,TRBJ2-7,NA,15,TRBV7-2,TGTGCCACCAGCCTCGAAATAGTGAGCTCCTACGAGCAGTACTTC,CATSLEIVSSYEQYF
TRBD1,TRBJ1-4,once,15,TRBV14,TGTGCCAGCAGCCCTTGGAGGGGGCTAGGAGAAAAACTGTTTTTT,CASSPWRGLGEKLFF
TRBD1,TRBJ1-5,NA,12,TRBV29-1,TGCAGCGTTGTAGGGGGCCGTCAGCCCCAGCATTTT,CSVVGGRQPQHF
NA,TRBJ2-5,NA,14,TRBV10-3,TGTGCCATCAGCCAGGGGAGAGCTGGAGAGACCCAGTACTTC,CAISQGRAGETQYF
NA,TRBJ1-5,NA,13,TRBV7-2,TGTGCCAGCAGCGCGGGCAGGACTCAGCCCCAGCATTTT,CASSAGRTQPQHF
NA,TRBJ2-7,NA,18,TRBV2,TGTGCCAGCAGCCCGGGGGGCCCTAGTATTCCCAGTGGCTACGAGCAGTACTTC,CASSPGGPSIPSGYEQYF
NA,TRBJ1-1,few,16,TRBV19,TGTGCCAGCAGTTTATGGGATGCAGGGTCAAACACTGAAGCTTTCTTT,CASSLWDAGSNTEAFF
TRBD1,TRBJ1-4,few,14,TRBV7-6,TGTGCCAGCAGCTTGTACGGGACAGGGGAGGGACTGTTTTTT,CASSLYGTGEGLFF
NA,TRBJ1-4,few,14,TRBV5-5,TGTGCCAGCAGCTTTCGGGGATATAATGAAAAACTGTTTTTT,CASSFRGYNEKLFF
TRBD2,TRBJ2-7,once,15,TRBV29-1,TGCACCGCCCTCCTAGCGGGACAAGCCACCTACGAGCAGTACTTC,CTALLAGQATYEQYF
TRBD1,TRBJ1-1,few,16,TRBV5-1,TGCGCCAGCAGCTTGTTGGGACAGGGGCCCGGCACTGAAGCTTTCTTT,CASSLLGQGPGTEAFF
NA,TRBJ1-1,many,11,TRBV12-3/TRBV12-4,TGTGCCAGCCTCGGGGGACGGGCGGCTTTCTTT,CASLGGRAAFF
TRBD2,TRBJ2-7,many,15,TRBV20-1,TGCAGTGCTTCCCCGCGGCGGGGGGGTGGCTACGAGCAGTACTTC,CSASPRRGGGYEQYF
NA,TRBJ1-5,NA,15,TRBV7-9,TGTGCCAGCAGCTTAGTTAGCGGGGGGGTCCAGTCCCAGCATTTT,CASSLVSGGVQSQHF
NA,TRBJ1-4,NA,13,TRBV29-1,TGCAGCGTCGGACGGTCGAACACTGAAAAACTGTTTTTT,CSVGRSNTEKLFF
TRBD1,TRBJ1-1,NA,13,TRBV29-1,TGCAGCTTGGCTCAGGGGGTGAACACTGAAGCTTTCTTT,CSLAQGVNTEAFF
NA,TRBJ2-7,many,14,TRBV5-1,TGCGCCAGCAGCCGCCTGGACAGTGCCTACGAGCAGTACTTC,CASSRLDSAYEQYF
NA,TRBJ1-5,few,15,TRBV19,TGTGCCAGTAGTATACAGGGCCATCCGAATCAGCCCCAGCATTTT,CASSIQGHPNQPQHF
NA,TRBJ2-7,NA,17,TRBV9,TGTGCCAGCAGCGTAGAGCCCAGCGGAGACCCCTCCGGCGAGCAGTACTTC,CASSVEPSGDPSGEQYF
NA,TRBJ1-1,many,12,TRBV20-1,TGCACTGTGGGGGGCCCGAACACTGAAGCTTTCTTT,CTVGGPNTEAFF
TRBD1,TRBJ1-6,many,15,TRBV4-3,TGCGCCAGCAGCCCAGGGACAGGGGTATCTTCACCCCTCCACTTT,CASSPGTGVSSPLHF
NA,TRBJ2-2,many,14,TRBV19,TGTGCCAGTAGGGGAGCGGGCCACACCGGGGAGCTGTTTTTT,CASRGAGHTGELFF
NA,TRBJ1-2,many,15,TRBV19,TGTGCCAGTAGCCCGCTAGGAAGCTTTAACTATGGCTACACCTTC,CASSPLGSFNYGYTF
NA,TRBJ1-1,few,13,TRBV10-3,TGTGCCATCATGATAGCGGTGAACACTGAAGCTTTCTTT,CAIMIAVNTEAFF
NA,TRBJ1-2,NA,15,TRBV29-1,TGCAGCGTCTATACAGGCCTGGCCAAAGCCTATGGCTACACCTTC,CSVYTGLAKAYGYTF
NA,TRBJ1-1,many,11,TRBV29-1,TGCAGCGTTATACTCTACACTGAAGCTTTCTTT,CSVILYTEAFF
TRBD1,TRBJ1-2,NA,14,TRBV15,TGTGCCACCAGCAGATCGACAGGGGTGGCTGGCTACACCTTC,CATSRSTGVAGYTF
TRBD1,TRBJ1-4,many,14,TRBV29-1,TGCAGCGTTGAAGTGGACAGGAATGGGAGAAAACTGTTTTTT,CSVEVDRNGRKLFF
NA,TRBJ1-5,many,14,TRBV6-4,TGTGCCAGCAGTGATGCCGTTGGGACGCAGCCCCAGCATTTT,CASSDAVGTQPQHF
TRBD2,TRBJ2-7,NA,16,TRBV19,TGTGCCAGTAGTACCGCTCTAGCGGGGGGAACCTACGAGCAGTACTTC,CASSTALAGGTYEQYF